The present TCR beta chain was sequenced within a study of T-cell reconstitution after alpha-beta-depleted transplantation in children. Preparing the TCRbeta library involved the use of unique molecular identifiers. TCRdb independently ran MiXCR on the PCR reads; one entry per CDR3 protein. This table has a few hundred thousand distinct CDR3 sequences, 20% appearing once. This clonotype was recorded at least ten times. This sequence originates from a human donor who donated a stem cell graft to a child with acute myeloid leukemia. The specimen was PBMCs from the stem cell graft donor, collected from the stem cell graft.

The CDR3 reads CASSFSTNQPQHF. The CDR3 DNA reads as TGCGCCAGCAGCTTTTCAACAAATCAGCCCCAGCATTTT. The chain joins TRBV5-1 to TRBJ1-5, with D unclear. V lost 2 bases and J lost 4, with 7 bases in between. Germline-derived CDR1 and CDR2 are SGHRS and YFSETQ. CDR3 length equals 13 residues.